The 8 T cell receptor beta chains presented below share a single source sample, sequenced in a study of control samples from healthy donors and cancer patients (dated by TCRdb to the early 2020s). Receptor libraries were prepared by the immunoSEQ multiplex PCR assay. Drawn from immuneACCESS, this table holds only the in-frame rearrangements with V and J called that TCRdb kept. Clones are partly lost; checked studies trace under half to an unresolved V gene and leave the rest unexplained. Here the sample has about 89,000 clones; approximately 86% occur a single time. The top ten clones comprise 20% to 25% of the sample. Input material: blood. The receptors originated from a man between 25 and 39 years old in good health.

The genes are TRBV27 and TRBJ2-3; 9 bases agree with TRBD2. CDR1 is MNHEY, CDR2 SMNVEV, per germline (reference sequence). This CDR3 is 16 amino acids long. V shed 1 base, J shed 5 bases, and the junction held 7 bases outside the gene matches. The CDR3 reads CASSLWPAGGLDTQYF. Written as DNA, the CDR3 is TGTGCCAGCAGTTTATGGCCCGCGGGGGGGCTAGATACGCAGTATTTT.

This chain uses TRBV6-5 with TRBJ1-2; tentative D call: TRBD1 (5 bases). CDR3 length: 14 residues. In germline, CDR1 is MNHEY, CDR2 SVGAGI. Trimming removed 7 bases from V and 7 bases from J, with 19 bases in between. CDR3 nucleotide sequence: TGTGCCAGCAACATCCCACCCAGGGCCTTTGGCTACACCTTC. It translates to CASNIPPRAFGYTF.

A word on this clone: This specimen includes other DNA sequences encoding the same CDR3. The chain has TRBV6-5 and TRBJ1-2; 7 bases line up with TRBD1. This CDR3 has 12 residues. Germline V gives CDR1 MNHEY, CDR2 SVGAGI. With 5 bases clipped from V and 5 bases from J, the junction kept 2 bases outside the gene matches. The CDR3 DNA reads TGTGCCAGCAGTAGGACAGGTTATGGCTACACCTTC. This sequence encodes CASSRTGYGYTF.

The chain carries TRBV19 and TRBJ2-1, with 8 bases identical to TRBD1. V was clipped by 7 bases and J by 2 bases; unmatched bases: 7. Germline CDR1 is LNHDA and CDR2 is SQIVND (reference sequence). The CDR3 length is 15 residues. The chain's CDR3 is CASIKGQGAYNEQFF. For the CDR3, the DNA is TGTGCCAGTATTAAAGGACAGGGCGCCTACAATGAGCAGTTCTTC.

This chain links TRBV5-1 with TRBJ2-7, with D possibly matching TRBD2 (6 bases). V lost 5 bases to trimming and J lost 7 bases, with 19 bases between them. Germline CDR1 reads SGHRS; CDR2 reads YFSETQ. The CDR3 is 14 amino acids. CDR3 protein: CASRWETSPPEQYF. CDR3 coding DNA: TGCGCCAGCAGGTGGGAGACTAGTCCCCCGGAGCAGTACTTC.

The chain combines TRBV29-1 with TRBJ1-2, with 11 positions matching TRBD1. The CDR3 is made up of 13 amino acids. Germline CDR1 is SQVTM and CDR2 is ANQGSEA. V was pared by 8 bases and J by 4 bases, with 6 bases of the junction left unmatched. The CDR3 loop is CSTGTGGTYGYTF. CDR3 DNA sequence: TGCAGCACCGGGACAGGGGGGACCTATGGCTACACCTTC.

The V and J genes are TRBV5-1 and TRBJ1-1; TRBD1 is a possible D gene (5 bases). The V end lost 0 bases, the J end lost 4 bases, and 13 bases lay between the germline ends. The CDR3 length is 15 residues. The germline V gene encodes CDR1 SGHRS and CDR2 YFSETQ. DNA of the CDR3: TGCGCCAGCAGCTTGGGCCCGGGGGTGAGCACTGAAGCTTTCTTT. Its translation is CASSLGPGVSTEAFF.

The J gene is TRBJ2-3, the V gene TRBV19, with D hard to call. V was shortened by 6 bases and J by 0 bases, with 7 bases between the two germline ends. Germline V gene lookup returns CDR1 LNHDA and CDR2 SQIVND (reference sequence). The CDR3 contains 13 residues. CDR3 in DNA: TGTGCCAGTAGCCAAGGCAGCACAGATACGCAGTATTTT. The encoded protein is CASSQGSTDTQYF.